This TCR beta chain was captured by sequencing in a study of blood T cell repertoires in COVID-19 (dated by TCRdb to 2020 to 2021). Regarding the research as a whole: Collaborator samples came from the United States, Italy and Spain and covered acute and convalescent phases of COVID-19. The prospective study material was composed of cDNA or gDNA derived from T cells, B-cell-depleted T cells, or PBMCs. Deeply sampled blood TCRbeta repertoires from subjects exposed to, actively infected with, or recovered from COVID-19 were included in the dataset. A freely available public database, intended as a resource for researchers studying the immune response to SARS-CoV-2, is where the repertoires were released. Samples were obtained from the ongoing ImmuneRACE study (first 160 participants) and from over 1,000 subjects provided by 6 global collaborators. Sample metadata almost always included a de-identified subject ID, COVID-19 status, age in years and sex. Where available, HLA class I and class II types were taken from metadata supplied by the sample provider and were not determined by assay-based typing. The research as a whole found: The quantity of clinical and demographic metadata differed by source and by participant and was supplied without curation.

TCRbeta CDR3 regions were amplified from genomic DNA using the immunoSEQ Assay, a bias-controlled multiplex PCR. Turning to the authors' computational methods: The number of nucleated cells in each sample was estimated by amplification of reference gene primers within the assay. Sequence reads were collapsed and filtered to measure the absolute abundance of every unique TCRbeta CDR3 rearrangement. Productive Simpson clonality was computed per sample as the square root of Simpson's diversity index over productive rearrangements. Drawn from immuneACCESS, this table holds only the in-frame rearrangements with V and J called that TCRdb kept. Clones are partly lost; checked studies trace under half to an unresolved V gene and leave the rest unexplained. V, J and clone size are taken as reported in that table, and D and trimming were inferred from the DNA itself. For this sample the table gives about 180,000 clones, of which roughly nine tenths were detected only once. Approximately 2.1% of the sample comes from the top ten.

Participants in the prospective study were aged roughly 18 to 100 years, lived in 20 to 30 United States geographic areas, and enrolled through a virtual design. To assign participants to cohorts, the prospective study relied on clinical history that participants themselves reported in a screening survey and a study questionnaire. In the prospective study, mobile phlebotomists collected whole blood, serum and a nasopharyngeal or oropharyngeal swab from each participant. Additional blood draws and questionnaires over an approximately two-month period could optionally be provided by prospective study participants. Before DNA extraction, blood samples from the prospective study were shipped at room temperature or frozen. With regard to this clone: The antigen it recognizes is unknown. One base away there is no much larger clone; base qualities are not given.

The germline V gene (reference sequence) supplies CDR1 LNHDA and CDR2 SQIVND. There are 15 amino acids in the CDR3, from cysteine to phenylalanine inclusive. CDR3 DNA is the only sequence kept; it has 45 bases, read in frame from the first base. The germline ends are 16 bases apart after V is trimmed by 4 bases and J by 5 bases. The sequencing input was PBMCs or T cells enriched from blood (not recorded which). Recombination connected TRBV19 to TRBJ2-3; matching of 6 bases hints at TRBD2 as the D gene. The sequence was obtained from a woman in her forties with acute COVID-19. At the DNA level, the sequence is TGTGCCAGTAGTACGGGGGTGGCGGTAAAAGATACGCAGTATTTT. Its translation reads: CASSTGVAVKDTQYF.